This passage covers 11 T cell receptor beta chains from one sample sequenced in a study of T-cell memory formation after mild COVID-19. TCRdb re-derived calls from the 5' RACE reads in MiXCR, one entry per CDR3 protein. The sample records 540,000 or so distinct CDR3 sequences, 20% being singletons. Sequenced: PBMCs or a T cell subset sorted from them (not recorded which). These receptor sequences come from an adult woman who had mild COVID-19 (a few samples of this study predate the infection). Cell type and time point are not known.

This clonotype was detected a few times. The chain recombines TRBV6-6 with TRBJ2-1; possible D gene TRBD1, 6 bases. V lost 2 bases, J lost 2 bases, and 19 bases lay in between. The CDR3 loop spans 18 amino acids. Germline CDR1 is MNHNY and CDR2 is SVGAGI (reference sequence). The CDR3 sequence is CASSYPTFDRNPYNEQFF. The CDR3 nucleotides are TGTGCCAGCAGTTACCCAACCTTTGACAGGAACCCCTACAATGAGCAGTTCTTC.

The V call is TRBV11-3, the J call TRBJ1-2, with no clear D. Per germline, CDR1 SGHNT and CDR2 YENEEA. This CDR3 is 15 amino acids long. Trimming left V 8 bases short and J 1 base short, with 17 bases between. The CDR3, as DNA: TGTGCCAGCTCTGAATCATGGTCTGATAACTATGGCTACACCTTC. It encodes CASSESWSDNYGYTF.

This clonotype occurred many times. V usage is TRBV29-1 and J usage is TRBJ2-1; D ambiguous. Germline V lookup: CDR1 SQVTM, CDR2 ANQGSEA. The CDR3 contains 13 residues. V shed 7 bases and J shed 0 bases, with 10 bases lying between them. CDR3 protein: CSAGPSSYNEQFF. CDR3 coding DNA: TGCAGCGCCGGACCCAGCTCCTACAATGAGCAGTTCTTC.

The J gene is TRBJ2-5, the V gene TRBV5-1; 7 bases match TRBD1. CDR1 and CDR2 from the germline V gene are SGHRS and YFSETQ. The CDR3 contains 18 residues. The trim removed 3 bases at V and 5 bases at J, leaving 19 bases unmatched. The CDR3, as DNA: TGCGCCAGCAGCTGGAAATCCTTGAGGGACAGCCAGGGGGAGACCCAGTACTTC. As protein: CASSWKSLRDSQGETQYF.

The chain couples TRBV7-3 to TRBJ2-2; D unresolved. Per germline, CDR1 SGHTA and CDR2 FQGTGA. The CDR3 covers 12 residues. The V end lost 1 base, the J end lost 8 bases, and 5 bases lay between the germline ends. In DNA, the CDR3 is TGTGCCAGCAGCTTAAGTCAAGGGGAGCTGTTTTTT. It specifies CASSLSQGELFF.

V and J are TRBV5-1 and TRBJ2-1; D not certain. The CDR3 is 14 residues long. Trimming removed 0 bases from V and 5 bases from J, with 9 bases in between. From germline, CDR1 is SGHRS and CDR2 YFSETQ. The CDR3 region is CASSLDTVNNEQFF. The CDR3 DNA follows: TGCGCCAGCAGCTTGGATACAGTCAACAATGAGCAGTTCTTC.

The genes are TRBV5-1 and TRBJ2-5, with D perhaps TRBD1 (6 bases). The germline gives CDR1 SGHRS, CDR2 YFSETQ. The CDR3 has 15 residues. The V end lost 4 bases, the J end lost 5 bases, and 18 bases lay between the germline ends. The CDR3 coding sequence is TGCGCCAGCAGCGCCGGGGACACGGCGAGGGAGACCCAGTACTTC. This codes for CASSAGDTARETQYF.

The chain carries TRBV7-9 and TRBJ2-3; the match to TRBD2 covers 7 bases. This CDR3 region has 16 residues. The ends lost 5 bases at V and 2 bases at J; junction bases unmatched: 10. Germline lookup yields CDR1 SEHNR and CDR2 FQNEAQ (reference sequence). CDR3 region: CASSIPRDYLTDTQYF. CDR3 DNA sequence: TGTGCCAGCAGCATACCTCGGGACTACCTCACAGATACGCAGTATTTT.

The rearrangement links TRBV6-5 to TRBJ2-1; the match to TRBD2 covers 14 bases. V shed 6 bases, J shed 7 bases, and the junction held 5 bases outside the gene matches. CDR1 is MNHEY and CDR2 is SVGAGI in the germline V gene. There are 15 residues in the CDR3. CDR3 nucleotide sequence: TGTGCCAGCAGGACTAGCGGGGGGGCACGGAATGAGCAGTTCTTC. Translating it yields CASRTSGGARNEQFF.

The chain has TRBV5-1 and TRBJ2-7; D is unclear. V lost 1 base and J 2 bases, leaving 7 bases between the germline ends. Germline values: CDR1 SGHRS, CDR2 YFSETQ. The CDR3 is 13 residues long. CDR3 region: CASSLPQTYEQYF. Written as DNA, the CDR3 is TGCGCCAGCAGCTTGCCACAGACCTACGAGCAGTACTTC. The variable domain in full, completed from reference TRBV5-1 and TRBJ2-7, reads KAGVTQTPRYLIKTRGQQVTLSCSPISGHRSVSWYQQTPGQGLQFLFEYFSETQRNKGNFPGRFSGRQFSNSRSEMNVSTLELGDSALYLCASSLPQTYEQYFGPGTRLTVT.

The chain carries TRBV27 and TRBJ2-1; weak D call: TRBD2 (6 bases). Trimming shortened V by 3 bases and J by 2 bases, and 14 bases separated the two germline ends. The CDR3 is 16 amino acids. CDR1 and CDR2 (germline): MNHEY, SMNVEV (reference sequence). The CDR3 region has the DNA TGTGCCAGCAGTTTGGATCGGGACTCCACCTACAATGAGCAGTTCTTC. This encodes CASSLDRDSTYNEQFF.